Shown below are 30 T cell receptor beta chains from a single sample sequenced in a study of CD8+CD57+ T cells in acquired aplastic anemia. Individuals selected for sequencing had exhibited CD8+CD57+ cell expansion on flow cytometry. The template for TCR beta VDJ and CDR3 sequence profiling was genomic DNA. TCRdb reanalysed the reads using MiXCR and keeps one entry per CDR3 protein. The sample lists roughly 160,000 distinct CDR3 sequences; 40% to 50% were seen once. Sample: sorted CD4+, CD8+, or CD8+CD57+ T cells (not recorded which) from PBMCs. The source of these receptors is a human donor with aplastic anemia.

The sample holds many counts of this clonotype. The rearrangement uses TRBV7-9 and TRBJ1-1; D perhaps matches TRBD1 (5 bases). This CDR3 is 14 amino acids long. The V gene's germline CDR1 is SEHNR and CDR2 FQNEAQ (reference sequence). Trimming removed 3 bases from V and 0 bases from J, with 8 bases in between. The DNA of the CDR3 is TGTGCCAGCAGCTTCGGGGCCATGAACACTGAAGCTTTCTTT. Its translation is CASSFGAMNTEAFF.

This clonotype was seen repeatedly, ten times or more. The rearrangement uses TRBV7-2 and TRBJ1-2; 9 nucleotides match TRBD1. V was clipped by 5 bases and J by 7 bases; unmatched bases: 14. CDR3 size: 16 residues. Germline V gene data show CDR1 as SGHTA and CDR2 as FQGNSA. The CDR3 coding sequence is TGTGCCAGCAGCCCAGGGTCGGGACAGGGTTTTTCTGGCTACACCTTC. It is translated as CASSPGSGQGFSGYTF.

This chain joins TRBV7-2 and TRBJ2-7; 7 bases line up with TRBD1. This CDR3 has 13 amino acids. V gave up 5 bases and J gave up 2 bases; unmatched junction bases: 3. Germline CDR1 is SGHTA and CDR2 is FQGNSA. In DNA form, the CDR3 reads TGTGCCAGCAGCACAGGGGTGCCCTACGAGCAGTACTTC. Translating it yields CASSTGVPYEQYF.

This clonotype was counted ten times or more. This chain connects TRBV14 to TRBJ1-1; D is unclear. V gave up 5 bases and J gave up 4 bases, with 11 bases separating them. CDR3 length equals 13 residues. Per germline, CDR1 SGHDN and CDR2 FVKESK. CDR3 DNA sequence: TGTGCCAGCAGCATCGCCCGGGGCACTGAAGCTTTCTTT. This gives the protein CASSIARGTEAFF. The whole variable domain, filled in from reference TRBV14 and TRBJ1-1, reads EAGVTQFPSHSVIEKGQTVTLRCDPISGHDNLYWYRRVMGKEIKFLLHFVKESKQDESGMPNNRFLAERTGGTYSTLKVQPAELEDSGVYFCASSIARGTEAFFGQGTRLTVV.

V and J are TRBV15 and TRBJ2-1; TRBD2 agrees at 8 bases. Germline CDR1 and CDR2: LNHNV and YYDKDF (reference sequence). V was clipped by 5 bases and J by 10 bases; unmatched bases: 7. The CDR3 has 13 residues. CDR3 in amino acids: CATSYEGLAEQFF. The CDR3, as DNA: TGTGCCACCAGCTACGAAGGACTAGCCGAGCAGTTCTTC.

This clonotype occurred many times. Relative to the germline gene, one junction end is altered; a read error may explain this. The rearrangement uses TRBV12-3 or TRBV12-4 and TRBJ2-7, with D possibly being TRBD2 (6 bases). The CDR3 sequence is 11 residues long. The CDR3 nucleotides read TGTGCCAGCAGTATAAGACGGGAGATGATCTTC. Encoded protein: CASSIRREMIF.

Ten or more counts support this clonotype. This chain uses TRBV7-3 with TRBJ2-1; 9 bases map to TRBD1. The CDR3 length is 15 residues. CDR1 is SGHTA, CDR2 FQGTGA, per germline. Germline trimming cut 3 bases from V and 4 bases from J; bases unmatched to any gene: 4. CDR3 residues: CASSFGTGTYNEQFF. CDR3 DNA: TGTGCCAGCAGCTTTGGGACAGGGACATACAATGAGCAGTTCTTC.

The V call is TRBV29-1, the J call TRBJ1-1; D remains unclear. Germline V gene lookup returns CDR1 SQVTM and CDR2 ANQGSEA. Trimming removed 8 bases at V and 0 bases at J, with 7 bases between. The CDR3 sequence is 11 residues long. The CDR3 loop is CSSQLNTEAFF. The DNA of the CDR3 is TGCAGCTCGCAACTGAACACTGAAGCTTTCTTT.

The rearrangement links TRBV15 to TRBJ2-7; possible D gene TRBD2, 5 bases. The CDR3 runs to 13 residues. CDR1 and CDR2 (germline): LNHNV, YYDKDF (reference sequence). V was pared by 0 bases and J by 11 bases, with 14 bases between. CDR3 bases: TGTGCCACCAGCAGAGATCAGACTACCGGGGAGTACTTC. This gives the protein CATSRDQTTGEYF.

The rearrangement joins TRBV20-1 to TRBJ2-3; perhaps D is TRBD1 or TRBD2 (5 bases each). The CDR3 extends over 12 amino acids. CDR1 is DFQATT and CDR2 is SNEGSKA in the germline V gene (reference sequence). V lost 7 bases and J 1 base, leaving 9 bases between the germline ends. This CDR3 is CSERGGTDTQYF. CDR3 DNA sequence: TGCAGTGAGAGAGGGGGCACAGATACGCAGTATTTT.

The chain has TRBV6-1 and TRBJ1-2, with 7 bases that match TRBD1. Germline V lookup: CDR1 MNHNS, CDR2 SASEGT. V shed 8 bases, J shed 1 base, and the junction held 10 bases outside the gene matches. CDR3 length: 15 amino acids. The DNA of the CDR3 is TGTGCCAGCTTCACGGCTGCAGGGGGTAACTATGGCTACACCTTC. Translation: CASFTAAGGNYGYTF.

The J gene is TRBJ1-1, the V gene TRBV7-3; D uncertain. CDR3 length: 13 amino acids. Trimming took 5 bases from V and 2 from J, leaving 9 bases between them. Germline-derived CDR1 and CDR2 are SGHTA and FQGTGA. CDR3 in amino acids: CASSLYGNTEAFF. The CDR3 DNA follows: TGTGCCAGCAGCCTATACGGTAACACTGAAGCTTTCTTT.

This clonotype was seen a few times. J is TRBJ1-1 and V is TRBV19; TRBD1 agrees at 8 bases. The CDR3 runs to 13 residues. The J segment lost 6 bases and the V segment lost 4 bases, leaving 4 bases of the junction unmatched. Per germline, CDR1 LNHDA and CDR2 SQIVND (reference sequence). The chain's CDR3 is CASSNVRGPEAFF. CDR3 bases: TGTGCCAGTAGTAACGTCAGGGGGCCTGAAGCTTTCTTT.

This clonotype was picked up many times. This chain joins TRBV7-2 and TRBJ1-2; TRBD1 is a possible D gene (6 bases). In germline, CDR1 is SGHTA, CDR2 FQGNSA. The CDR3 consists of 14 residues. With 4 bases removed from V and 2 bases from J, the gap between germline ends came to 11 bases. DNA of the CDR3: TGTGCCAGCAGCTGGCGACAGGCGAACTATGGCTACACCTTC. It encodes CASSWRQANYGYTF.

In this sample, this clonotype turned up many times. The rearrangement links TRBV2 to TRBJ2-1; 8 bases match TRBD1. The CDR3 is 15 amino acids. With 5 bases clipped from V and 9 bases from J, the junction kept 12 bases outside the gene matches. Germline V lookup: CDR1 SNHLY, CDR2 FYNNEI. The DNA for the CDR3 is TGTGCCAGCAGTACCGACAGGGGATGGGGTAGTGAGCAGTTCTTC. Amino acid sequence: CASSTDRGWGSEQFF.

This clonotype was observed many times. The V gene is TRBV7-9, the J gene TRBJ1-2, with 7 positions matching TRBD1. The V gene end was trimmed by 6 bases and the J gene end by 5 bases; junction bases not matched to a gene: 9. The CDR3 loop spans 14 amino acids. Germline V gene sequence: CDR1 SEHNR, CDR2 FQNEAQ (reference sequence). Here the CDR3 reads CASSYRGTEYGYTF. DNA of the CDR3: TGTGCCAGCAGTTATCGAGGGACAGAGTATGGCTACACCTTC.

This clonotype was observed many times. This sequence joins TRBV20-1 and TRBJ2-7; D uncertain. The CDR3 is 12 residues long. CDR1 and CDR2 from the germline V gene are DFQATT and SNEGSKA (reference sequence). V lost 6 bases and J 2 bases, leaving 11 bases between the germline ends. The CDR3 loop is CSAPYGAYEQYF. DNA for the CDR3: TGCAGTGCACCCTATGGCGCCTACGAGCAGTACTTC.

The chain joins TRBV29-1 to TRBJ2-1; D remains ambiguous. Deletions cut 6 bases from V and 6 bases from J, with 12 bases between. The CDR3 length is 12 residues. Germline assignment: CDR1 SQVTM and CDR2 ANQGSEA. The CDR3 region has the DNA TGCAGCGTCCAGACGCAGAGCAATGAGCAGTTCTTC. Amino acids: CSVQTQSNEQFF.

The gene calls are TRBV19 and TRBJ2-1; D gene uncertain. CDR3 length: 10 amino acids. CDR1 is LNHDA and CDR2 is SQIVND in the germline V gene (reference sequence). V lost 10 bases, J lost 9 bases, and 10 bases lay in between. CDR3: CATGTSEQFF. CDR3 bases: TGTGCCACTGGAACGAGTGAGCAGTTCTTC.

This clonotype was seen many times. This rearrangement joins TRBV5-1 to TRBJ1-2; possibly TRBD1 for D (6 bases). In germline, CDR1 is SGHRS, CDR2 YFSETQ. Trimming stripped 4 bases from V and 2 bases from J, with 15 bases between. The CDR3 runs 15 residues. The CDR3 nucleotides are TGCGCCAGCAGCCTCCGAACCACAGGGAACTATGGCTACACCTTC. It translates to CASSLRTTGNYGYTF.

The J gene is TRBJ2-7, the V gene TRBV2; 8 nucleotides match TRBD2. The length of the CDR3 is 16 residues. After removal of 4 bases from V and 0 bases from J, the junction contained 8 bases not matched to a gene. Germline-derived CDR1 and CDR2 are SNHLY and FYNNEI. CDR3 protein: CASSGRGGPNSYEQYF. In nucleotides, the CDR3 is TGTGCCAGCAGTGGACGGGGGGGACCCAACTCCTACGAGCAGTACTTC.

V is TRBV3-1 and J is TRBJ1-3; D is perhaps TRBD1 (5 bases). The CDR3 runs to 16 residues. The V gene lost 11 bases and the J gene lost 2 bases, with 22 bases spanning the gap. Germline CDR1 LGHDT, CDR2 YNNKEL (reference sequence). The CDR3 loop reads CACTDTHAGAGNTIYF. CDR3 nucleotide sequence: TGTGCCTGCACCGACACACACGCGGGGGCTGGAAACACCATATATTTT. Full variable domain (outside the CDR3, taken from reference TRBV3-1 and TRBJ1-3): DTAVSQTPKYLVTQMGNDKSIKCEQNLGHDTMYWYKQDSKKFLKIMFSYNNKELIINETVPNRFSPKSPDKAHLNLHINSLELGDSAVYFCACTDTHAGAGNTIYFGEGSWLTVV.

The V gene is TRBV11-2, the J gene TRBJ1-1; D uncertain. Germline CDR1 SGHAT, CDR2 FQNNGV. The CDR3 covers 14 residues. Trimming removed 1 base from V and 8 bases from J, with 14 bases in between. The CDR3 loop reads CASSLVSGSGEAFF. For the CDR3, the DNA is TGTGCCAGCAGCTTAGTCTCCGGGTCGGGCGAAGCTTTCTTT.

This rearrangement joins TRBV29-1 to TRBJ1-4; D might be TRBD1 (5 bases). Germline CDR1 is SQVTM and CDR2 is ANQGSEA. This CDR3 is 13 amino acids long. Trimming left V 4 bases short and J 10 bases short, with 16 bases between. This CDR3 reads CSVAGKLSGKLFF. The CDR3 nucleotides read TGCAGCGTTGCAGGGAAGTTAAGTGGAAAACTGTTTTTT.

This clonotype came up many times. This chain links TRBV20-1 with TRBJ2-5; D possibly corresponds to TRBD1 (8 bases). CDR1 and CDR2 (germline): DFQATT, SNEGSKA (reference sequence). Trimming cost V 6 bases and J 5 bases, with 13 bases left between them. The CDR3 loop spans 12 amino acids. CDR3 bases: TGCAGTGCCACAGGGGGGGCGGAGACCCAGTACTTC. Protein: CSATGGAETQYF.

This clonotype was seen repeatedly, ten times or more. The chain has TRBV9 and TRBJ1-1, with 7 bases that match TRBD1. The CDR3 covers 16 residues. V was pared by 3 bases and J by 5 bases, with 13 bases of the junction left unmatched. Germline V gene lookup returns CDR1 SGDLS and CDR2 YYNGEE. CDR3 DNA: TGTGCCAGCAGCGCACTCCGAGGGGGCCTGGGGACTGAAGCTTTCTTT. It is translated as CASSALRGGLGTEAFF. Together with reference TRBV9 and TRBJ1-1, the CDR3 gives the full variable domain: DSGVTQTPKHLITATGQRVTLRCSPRSGDLSVYWYQQSLDQGLQFLIQYYNGEERAKGNILERFSAQQFPDLHSELNLSSLELGDSALYFCASSALRGGLGTEAFFGQGTRLTVV.

Here the CDR3 reads CASSQMVGGKNNEQFF. The DNA of the CDR3 is TGTGCCAGCAGCCAAATGGTGGGGGGCAAGAACAATGAGCAGTTCTTC. The rearrangement links TRBV6-1 to TRBJ2-1; D tentatively reads TRBD1 or TRBD2 (6 bases each). The V gene's germline CDR1 is MNHNS and CDR2 SASEGT. V was clipped by 6 bases and J by 5 bases, with 20 bases between them. The CDR3 loop spans 16 amino acids.

This clonotype occurred many times. The J gene is TRBJ1-1, the V gene TRBV19; TRBD1 agrees at 8 bases. The CDR3 runs to 14 residues. Germline CDR1 reads LNHDA; CDR2 reads SQIVND (reference sequence). V lost 8 bases, J lost 0 bases, and 5 bases stayed unmatched. The CDR3 is CASGTGRLNTEAFF. DNA for the CDR3: TGTGCCAGTGGGACAGGAAGGTTGAACACTGAAGCTTTCTTT. The full variable domain, completed using reference TRBV19 and TRBJ1-1, is DGGITQSPKYLFRKEGQNVTLSCEQNLNHDAMYWYRQDPGQGLRLIYYSQIVNDFQKGDIAEGYSVSREKKESFPLTVTSAQKNPTAFYLCASGTGRLNTEAFFGQGTRLTVV.

This clonotype was recorded at least ten times. CDR3 region: CSANLGTGTYNEQFF. In DNA, the CDR3 is TGCAGTGCTAACCTCGGGACAGGGACCTACAATGAGCAGTTCTTC. The V gene is TRBV20-1, the J gene TRBJ2-1, with 9 bases aligning to TRBD1. The CDR3 length is 15 residues. Unmatched junction bases numbered 6, after V lost 4 bases and J lost 2 bases. The germline V gene has CDR1 DFQATT and CDR2 SNEGSKA (reference sequence).

This clonotype came up many times. This chain links TRBV19 with TRBJ1-6; 9 bases are shared with TRBD1. Germline CDR1 is LNHDA and CDR2 is SQIVND (reference sequence). CDR3 length: 14 residues. Trimming at V came to 3 bases and at J to 12 bases, leaving 6 bases not matched to a gene. The CDR3: CASSIGQGSVPLHF. The CDR3 DNA sequence: TGTGCCAGTAGTATTGGACAGGGGTCGGTACCCCTCCACTTT.